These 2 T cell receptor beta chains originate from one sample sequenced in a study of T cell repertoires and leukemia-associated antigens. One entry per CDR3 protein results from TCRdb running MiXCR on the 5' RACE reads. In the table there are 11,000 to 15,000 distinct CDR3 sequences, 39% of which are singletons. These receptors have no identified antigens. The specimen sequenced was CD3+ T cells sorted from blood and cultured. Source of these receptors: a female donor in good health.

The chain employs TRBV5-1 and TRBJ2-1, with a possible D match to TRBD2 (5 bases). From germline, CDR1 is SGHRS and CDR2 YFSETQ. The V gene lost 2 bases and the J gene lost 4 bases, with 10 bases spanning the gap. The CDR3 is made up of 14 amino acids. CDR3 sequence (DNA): TGCGCCAGCAGCTTCTTCGGGGATTACAATGAGCAGTTCTTC. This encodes CASSFFGDYNEQFF.

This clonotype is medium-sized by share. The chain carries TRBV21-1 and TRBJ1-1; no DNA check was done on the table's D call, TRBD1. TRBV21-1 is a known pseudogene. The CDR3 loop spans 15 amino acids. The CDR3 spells CATSGGGRENTEAFF. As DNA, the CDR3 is TGTGCCACCTCCGGGGGCGGCAGAGAGAACACTGAAGCTTTCTTT.